This T cell receptor beta chain comes out of a study of T cell repertoires in cytomegalovirus infection. Study-level background: The public TCR beta signatures pointed to both CMV infection and matching HLA type.

The germline V gene encodes CDR1 SGHAT and CDR2 FQNNGV. The CDR3 is 17 amino acids. J lost 2 bases, V lost 7 bases, and 8 bases had no gene match. TCRdb re-analysed the reads in MiXCR, keeping a single row per CDR3 protein. The sample holds over 450,000 distinct CDR3 sequences, around 11% seen once. Regarding the study as a whole: Frequencies of public TCR beta families were cumulated, and this identified carriers of CMV plus the relevant HLA. Ex vivo, HLA-C-restricted CMV-specific TCR beta clonotypes prevailed over the rest of the response.

This clonotype was picked up many times. The antigen is not known. V gene TRBV11-2 combines with J gene TRBJ2-7, with 16 bases matching TRBD2. Sequencing used PBMCs. The sequence derives from a human donor in good health (CMV status not recorded). Some clones in this sample may be carry-over from other donors' samples. CDR3 coding DNA: TGTGCCAGCAAACCCGGGACTAGCGGGAGGGCCCCCTACGAGCAGTACTTC. Translating gives CASKPGTSGRAPYEQYF.